This TCR beta chain was captured in a study of blood T cell repertoires in COVID-19. The wider study: T cells, B-cell-depleted T cells, or PBMCs supplied cDNA or gDNA.

The CDR3 length is 13 residues. V was shortened by 6 bases and J by 1 base, with 6 bases between the two germline ends. Original methodology: Cell counts per sample came from amplifying reference gene primers. The data were produced by immunoSEQ multiplex PCR, yet TCRdb's version contains in-frame clones alone and is incomplete. V and J calls and clone size are given by that table; D and trimming were obtained from the DNA. The table shows 390,000 or so clones, with around 87% occurring only once. The receptor was isolated from a woman aged 25 to 39 with COVID-19, enrolled during active disease. This chain connects TRBV12-3 or TRBV12-4 to TRBJ1-4; D uncertain. The sample comprised peripheral blood. The CDR3 nucleotides are TGTGCCAGCAGCCTACGAACTAATGAAAAACTGTTTTTT. Translated, it gives CASSLRTNEKLFF.